A selection of T cell receptor beta chains follows, all from one sample in a study of T-cell memory formation after mild COVID-19. TCRdb reprocessed the 5' RACE reads with MiXCR, giving one entry per CDR3 protein. This table holds about 470,000 distinct CDR3 sequences, roughly 18% found once. Input material: PBMCs or a T cell subset sorted from them (not recorded which). These receptors were taken from an adult woman who had mild COVID-19 (a few samples of this study predate the infection). Cell type and time point are not known. Both conserved end residues are part of each CDR3. Fields, in order: J gene, clone size, D gene, V gene, CDR3 protein, CDR3 DNA. A D gene is named only where the DNA matches it firmly. Size is omitted from some rows. Given values are once, few, many or a class for expanded clones.

TRBJ1-6	NA	NA	TRBV7-3	CASSSGLNSPLHF	TGTGCCAGCAGCTCGGGACTTAATTCACCCCTCCACTTT
TRBJ2-7	few	NA	TRBV29-1	CSVPDSSQAYEQYF	TGCAGCGTTCCGGACAGCTCTCAGGCCTACGAGCAGTACTTC
TRBJ1-1	few	NA	TRBV3-1	CASARDDVNTEAFF	TGTGCCAGCGCTAGGGACGACGTGAACACTGAAGCTTTCTTT
TRBJ2-7	few	TRBD2	TRBV6-6	CASRSQAGGPLSYEQYF	TGTGCCAGCCGATCTCAAGCGGGAGGGCCCCTTTCCTACGAGCAGTACTTC
TRBJ1-2	NA	NA	TRBV7-9	CASSLPGGEGYTF	TGTGCCAGCAGCTTACCCGGGGGAGAGGGCTACACCTTC
TRBJ2-7	NA	TRBD2	TRBV12-3/TRBV12-4	CATRQAGDPYEQYF	TGTGCCACTAGACAAGCGGGGGACCCCTACGAGCAGTACTTC
TRBJ2-5	NA	TRBD1	TRBV9	CASSARTGQGETQYF	TGTGCCAGCAGCGCTCGGACAGGGCAGGGCGAGACCCAGTACTTC
TRBJ2-7	few	TRBD1	TRBV7-9	CASNLADREYEQYF	TGTGCCAGCAACTTAGCCGACAGGGAATACGAGCAGTACTTC
TRBJ2-7	few	TRBD1	TRBV7-9	CASSSAGTGNHRRVKGQYF	TGTGCCAGCAGCTCCGCCGGGACAGGGAATCACCGTCGCGTGAAGGGGCAGTACTTC
TRBJ1-2	many	TRBD1	TRBV3-1	CASSTGTNYGYTF	TGTGCCAGTTCGACAGGGACTAACTATGGCTACACCTTC
TRBJ2-5	NA	TRBD1	TRBV5-1	CASSSVPGQGTETQYF	TGCGCCAGCAGCTCCGTCCCGGGACAGGGGACGGAGACCCAGTACTTC
TRBJ2-3	NA	TRBD2	TRBV6-1	CASRRLTSGGTDTQYF	TGTGCCAGCAGGCGACTCACTAGCGGGGGAACAGATACGCAGTATTTT
TRBJ2-2	NA	TRBD1	TRBV20-1	CSARQTGGTGELFF	TGCAGTGCTAGACAGACAGGGGGCACCGGGGAGCTGTTTTTT
TRBJ2-5	many	TRBD2	TRBV7-2	CASSLVPSGGETQYF	TGTGCCAGCAGCTTAGTGCCTAGCGGTGGAGAGACCCAGTACTTC
TRBJ2-3	NA	NA	TRBV20-1	CSARWGASTDTQYF	TGCAGTGCTAGATGGGGGGCCAGCACAGATACGCAGTATTTT
TRBJ1-1	few	NA	TRBV12-3/TRBV12-4	CASSPNGVRNTEAFF	TGTGCCAGCAGCCCGAATGGGGTCCGAAACACTGAAGCTTTCTTT
TRBJ2-1	NA	NA	TRBV5-5	CASSFGRLEGNEQFF	TGTGCCAGCAGCTTCGGACGGTTAGAGGGGAATGAGCAGTTCTTC
TRBJ2-5	few	TRBD2	TRBV12-3/TRBV12-4	CASSFPRAGVNQETQYF	TGTGCCAGCAGTTTTCCCCGAGCGGGAGTGAATCAAGAGACCCAGTACTTC
TRBJ2-7	few	TRBD2	TRBV7-9	CASSLGGSGGEQYF	TGTGCCAGCAGCTTAGGAGGTAGCGGGGGCGAGCAGTACTTC
TRBJ1-2	NA	TRBD1	TRBV20-1	CSARAKGQGYYGYTF	TGCAGTGCTAGAGCTAAGGGACAGGGATACTATGGCTACACCTTC
TRBJ2-1	few	TRBD2	TRBV6-5	CASTPRTSGGANEQFF	TGTGCCAGCACCCCAAGGACTAGCGGGGGGGCCAATGAGCAGTTCTTC
TRBJ2-1	few	NA	TRBV5-1	CASSDGGDEQFF	TGCGCCAGCTCGGACGGGGGCGATGAGCAGTTCTTC
TRBJ2-5	NA	NA	TRBV20-1	CSARAARGRETQYF	TGCAGTGCTAGAGCAGCCAGGGGAAGAGAGACCCAGTACTTC
TRBJ2-5	few	NA	TRBV27	CASSSILAETQYF	TGTGCCAGCAGTTCGATCCTTGCGGAGACCCAGTACTTC
TRBJ2-5	few	TRBD1	TRBV15	CATSVGQGKETQYF	TGTGCCACCAGCGTTGGACAGGGGAAAGAGACCCAGTACTTC